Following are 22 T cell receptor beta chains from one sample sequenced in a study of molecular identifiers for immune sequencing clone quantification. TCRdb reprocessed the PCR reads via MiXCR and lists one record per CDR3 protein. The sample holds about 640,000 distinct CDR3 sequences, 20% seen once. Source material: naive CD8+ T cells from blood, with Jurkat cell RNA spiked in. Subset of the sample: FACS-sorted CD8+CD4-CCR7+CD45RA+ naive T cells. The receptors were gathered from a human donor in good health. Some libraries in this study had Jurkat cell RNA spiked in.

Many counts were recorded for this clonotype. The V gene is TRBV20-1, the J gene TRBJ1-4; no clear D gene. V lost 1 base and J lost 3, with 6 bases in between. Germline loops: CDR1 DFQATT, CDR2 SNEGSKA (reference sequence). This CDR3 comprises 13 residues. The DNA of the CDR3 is TGCAGTGCTAGAGGGCGGTCTAATGAAAAACTGTTTTTT. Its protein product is CSARGRSNEKLFF.

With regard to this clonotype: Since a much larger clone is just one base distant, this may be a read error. The CDR3 DNA reads as TGTGCCAGCAGTAAAGCCATAGGGGATGGCTACGAGCAGTACTTC. Translated, it gives CASSKAIGDGYEQYF. The chain employs TRBV2 and TRBJ2-7, with a weak D call TRBD1 (5 bases). The CDR3 contains 15 residues. Per germline, CDR1 SNHLY and CDR2 FYNNEI.

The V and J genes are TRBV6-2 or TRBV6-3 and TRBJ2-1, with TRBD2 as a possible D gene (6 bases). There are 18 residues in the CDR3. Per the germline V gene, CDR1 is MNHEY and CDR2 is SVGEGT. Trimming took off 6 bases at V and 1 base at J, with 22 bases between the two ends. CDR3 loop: CASRPQKPGTVSYNEQFF. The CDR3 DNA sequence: TGTGCCAGCAGGCCACAAAAACCCGGGACTGTATCCTACAATGAGCAGTTCTTC.

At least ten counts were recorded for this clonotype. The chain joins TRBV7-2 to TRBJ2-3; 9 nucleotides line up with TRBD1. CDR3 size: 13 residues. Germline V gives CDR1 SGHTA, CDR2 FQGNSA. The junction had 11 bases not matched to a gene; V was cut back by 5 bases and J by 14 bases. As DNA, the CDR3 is TGTGCCAGCAGCCGAGAGGCCGGACAGGGGTGGTATTTT. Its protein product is CASSREAGQGWYF.

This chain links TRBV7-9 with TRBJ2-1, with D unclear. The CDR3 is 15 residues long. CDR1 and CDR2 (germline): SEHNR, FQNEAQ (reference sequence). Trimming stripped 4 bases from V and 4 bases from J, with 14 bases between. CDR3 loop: CASSSTPGLYNEQFF. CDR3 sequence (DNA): TGTGCCAGCAGCTCAACTCCGGGTCTTTACAATGAGCAGTTCTTC. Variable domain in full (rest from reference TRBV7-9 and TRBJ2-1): DTGVSQNPRHKITKRGQNVTFRCDPISEHNRLYWYRQTLGQGPEFLTYFQNEAQLEKSRLLSDRFSAERPKGSFSTLEIQRTEQGDSAMYLCASSSTPGLYNEQFFGPGTRLTVL.

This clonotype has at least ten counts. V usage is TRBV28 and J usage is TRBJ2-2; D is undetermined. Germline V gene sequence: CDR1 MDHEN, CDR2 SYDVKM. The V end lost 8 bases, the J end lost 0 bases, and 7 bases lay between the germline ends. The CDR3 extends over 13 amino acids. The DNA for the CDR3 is TGTGCCAGCGCCAGGACGAACACCGGGGAGCTGTTTTTT. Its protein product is CASARTNTGELFF.

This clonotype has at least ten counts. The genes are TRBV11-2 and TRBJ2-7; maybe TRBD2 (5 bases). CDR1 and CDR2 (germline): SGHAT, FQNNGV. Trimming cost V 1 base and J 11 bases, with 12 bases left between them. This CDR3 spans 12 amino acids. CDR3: CASSLVGPGKYF. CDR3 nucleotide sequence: TGTGCCAGCAGCTTAGTGGGTCCCGGGAAGTACTTC. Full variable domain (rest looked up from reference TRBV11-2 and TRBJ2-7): EAGVAQSPRYKIIEKRQSVAFWCNPISGHATLYWYQQILGQGPKLLIQFQNNGVVDDSQLPKDRFSAERLKGVDSTLKIQPAKLEDSAVYLCASSLVGPGKYFGPGTRLTVT.

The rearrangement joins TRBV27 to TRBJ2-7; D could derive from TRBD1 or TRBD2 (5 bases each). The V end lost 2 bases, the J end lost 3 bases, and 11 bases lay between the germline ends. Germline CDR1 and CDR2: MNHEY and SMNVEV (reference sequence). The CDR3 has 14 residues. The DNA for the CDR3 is TGTGCCAGCAGTTTAGTGGGGGACGGCTACGAGCAGTACTTC. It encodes CASSLVGDGYEQYF.

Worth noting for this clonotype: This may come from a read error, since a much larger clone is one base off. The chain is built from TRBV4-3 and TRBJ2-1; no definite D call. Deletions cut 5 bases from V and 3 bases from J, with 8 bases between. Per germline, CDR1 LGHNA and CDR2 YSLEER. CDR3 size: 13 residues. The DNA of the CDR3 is TGCGCCAGCAGCTCAGAGAACTACAATGAGCAGTTCTTC. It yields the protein CASSSENYNEQFF.

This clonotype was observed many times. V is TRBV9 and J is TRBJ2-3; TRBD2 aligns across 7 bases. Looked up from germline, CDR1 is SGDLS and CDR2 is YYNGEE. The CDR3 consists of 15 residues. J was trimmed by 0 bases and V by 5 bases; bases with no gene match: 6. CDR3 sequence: CASRKSGVSTDTQYF. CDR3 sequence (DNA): TGTGCCAGCAGAAAAAGCGGGGTTAGCACAGATACGCAGTATTTT.

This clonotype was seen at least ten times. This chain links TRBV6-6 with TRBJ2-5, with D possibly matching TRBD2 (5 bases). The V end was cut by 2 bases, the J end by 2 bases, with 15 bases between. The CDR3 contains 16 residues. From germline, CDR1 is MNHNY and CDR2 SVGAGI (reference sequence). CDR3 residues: CASSYEVSRAQETQYF. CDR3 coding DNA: TGTGCCAGCAGTTACGAAGTGTCGAGGGCTCAAGAGACCCAGTACTTC.

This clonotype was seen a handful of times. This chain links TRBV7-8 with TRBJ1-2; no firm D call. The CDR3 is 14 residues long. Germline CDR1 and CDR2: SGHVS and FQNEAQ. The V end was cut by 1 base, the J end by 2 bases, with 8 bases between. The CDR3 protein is CASSLVSKNYGYTF. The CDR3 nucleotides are TGTGCCAGCAGCTTAGTATCCAAGAACTATGGCTACACCTTC.

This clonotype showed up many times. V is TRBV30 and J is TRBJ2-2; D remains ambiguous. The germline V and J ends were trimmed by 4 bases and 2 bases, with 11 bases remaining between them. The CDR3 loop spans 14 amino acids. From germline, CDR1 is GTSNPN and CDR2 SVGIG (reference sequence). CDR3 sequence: CAWTKGPNTGELFF. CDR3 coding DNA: TGTGCCTGGACAAAGGGTCCAAACACCGGGGAGCTGTTTTTT. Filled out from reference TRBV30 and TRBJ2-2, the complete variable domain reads SQTIHQWPATLVQPVGSPLSLECTVEGTSNPNLYWYRQAAGRGLQLLFYSVGIGQISSEVPQNLSASRPQDRQFILSSKKLLLSDSGFYLCAWTKGPNTGELFFGEGSRLTVL.

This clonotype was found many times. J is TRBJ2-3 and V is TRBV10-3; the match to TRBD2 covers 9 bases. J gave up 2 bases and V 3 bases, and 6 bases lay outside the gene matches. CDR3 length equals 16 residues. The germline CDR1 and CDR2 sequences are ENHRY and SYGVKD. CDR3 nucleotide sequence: TGTGCCATCAGTGAACCACTAGCGGGCGACACAGATACGCAGTATTTT. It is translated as CAISEPLAGDTDTQYF.

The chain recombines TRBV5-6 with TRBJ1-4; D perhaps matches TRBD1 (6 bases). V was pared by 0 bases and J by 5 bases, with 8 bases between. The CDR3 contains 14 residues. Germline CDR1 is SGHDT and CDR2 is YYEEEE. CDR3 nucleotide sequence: TGTGCCAGCAGCTTGGTTGGACAGAATGAAAAACTGTTTTTT. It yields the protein CASSLVGQNEKLFF.

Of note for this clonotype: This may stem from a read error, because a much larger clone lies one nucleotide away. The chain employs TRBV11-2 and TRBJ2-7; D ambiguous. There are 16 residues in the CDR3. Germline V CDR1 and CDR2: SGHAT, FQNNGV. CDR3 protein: CAGSSQWGVDVHEQYF. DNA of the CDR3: TGTGCCGGCAGCTCCCAGTGGGGTGTTGATGTCCACGAGCAGTACTTC.

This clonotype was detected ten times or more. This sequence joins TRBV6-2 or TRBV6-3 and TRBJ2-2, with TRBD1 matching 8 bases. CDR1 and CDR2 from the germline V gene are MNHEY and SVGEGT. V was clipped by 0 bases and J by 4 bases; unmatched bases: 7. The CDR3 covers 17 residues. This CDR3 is CASSYSRARGPTGELFF. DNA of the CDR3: TGTGCCAGCAGTTACTCAAGGGCCAGGGGGCCCACCGGGGAGCTGTTTTTT.

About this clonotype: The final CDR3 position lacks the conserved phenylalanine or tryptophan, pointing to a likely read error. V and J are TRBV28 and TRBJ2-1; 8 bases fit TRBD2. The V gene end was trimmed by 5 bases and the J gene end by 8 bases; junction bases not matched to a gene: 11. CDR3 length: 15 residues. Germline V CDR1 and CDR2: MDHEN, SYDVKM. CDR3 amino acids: CASSILGTSLDEQFL. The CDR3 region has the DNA TGTGCCAGCAGTATTCTTGGGACTAGTTTGGATGAGCAGTTCCTC.

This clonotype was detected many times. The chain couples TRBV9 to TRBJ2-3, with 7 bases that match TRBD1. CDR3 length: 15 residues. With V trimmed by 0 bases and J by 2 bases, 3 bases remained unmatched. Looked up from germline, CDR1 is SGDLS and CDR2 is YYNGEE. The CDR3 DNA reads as TGTGCCAGCAGCGTAGACAGGGGATTCACAGATACGCAGTATTTT. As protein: CASSVDRGFTDTQYF.

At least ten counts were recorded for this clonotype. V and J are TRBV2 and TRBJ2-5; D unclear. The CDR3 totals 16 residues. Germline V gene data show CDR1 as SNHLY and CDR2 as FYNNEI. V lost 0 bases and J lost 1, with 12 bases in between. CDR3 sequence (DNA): TGTGCCAGCAGTGAAGCTATCACTACCAGCCAAGAGACCCAGTACTTC. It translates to CASSEAITTSQETQYF.

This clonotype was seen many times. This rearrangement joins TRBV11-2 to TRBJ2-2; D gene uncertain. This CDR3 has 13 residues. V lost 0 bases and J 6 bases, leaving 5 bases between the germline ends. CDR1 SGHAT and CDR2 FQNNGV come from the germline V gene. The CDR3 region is CASSLDLPGELFF. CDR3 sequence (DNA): TGTGCCAGCAGCTTAGATTTGCCCGGGGAGCTGTTTTTT. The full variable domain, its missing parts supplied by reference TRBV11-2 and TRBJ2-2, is EAGVAQSPRYKIIEKRQSVAFWCNPISGHATLYWYQQILGQGPKLLIQFQNNGVVDDSQLPKDRFSAERLKGVDSTLKIQPAKLEDSAVYLCASSLDLPGELFFGEGSRLTVL.

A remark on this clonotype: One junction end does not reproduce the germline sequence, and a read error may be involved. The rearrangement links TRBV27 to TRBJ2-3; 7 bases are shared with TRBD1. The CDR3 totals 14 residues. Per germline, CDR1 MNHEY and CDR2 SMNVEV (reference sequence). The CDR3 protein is CACSPQGSTDTQYF. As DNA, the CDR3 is TGTGCCTGCAGTCCACAGGGGAGCACAGATACGCAGTATTTT.